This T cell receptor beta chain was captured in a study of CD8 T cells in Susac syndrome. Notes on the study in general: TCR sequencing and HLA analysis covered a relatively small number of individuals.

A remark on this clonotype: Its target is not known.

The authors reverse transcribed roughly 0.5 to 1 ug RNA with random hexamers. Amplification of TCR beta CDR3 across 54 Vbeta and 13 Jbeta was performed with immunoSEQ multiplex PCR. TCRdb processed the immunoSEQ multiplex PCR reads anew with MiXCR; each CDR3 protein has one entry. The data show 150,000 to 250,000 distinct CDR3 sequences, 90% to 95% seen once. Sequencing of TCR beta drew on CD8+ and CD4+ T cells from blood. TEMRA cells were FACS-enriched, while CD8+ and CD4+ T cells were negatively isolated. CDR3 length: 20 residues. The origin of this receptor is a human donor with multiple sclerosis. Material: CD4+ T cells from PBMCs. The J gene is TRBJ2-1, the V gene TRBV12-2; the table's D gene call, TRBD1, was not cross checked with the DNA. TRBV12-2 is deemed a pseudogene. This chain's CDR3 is CASRLGDPGKLPVDYNEQFF. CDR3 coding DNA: TGTGCAAGTCGCCTCGGGGACCCGGGTAAACTGCCCGTCGACTACAATGAGCAGTTCTTC.